The rows below give T cell receptor beta chains drawn from one sample of a study of blood T cell repertoires in COVID-19. Only in-frame clones appear in the TCRdb table, and some are missing; sequencing was by immunoSEQ multiplex PCR. The table records 200,000 to 250,000 clones, more than 75% of them present only once. The sample comprised peripheral blood. The receptors stem from a woman aged 35 to 49 with acute or convalescent COVID-19. The CDR3 runs from the conserved cysteine through the conserved F or W. Each record gives: clone size, D gene, V gene, J gene, CDR3 DNA, CDR3 protein. A D gene is named only where the DNA matches it firmly. Only part of the rows carry a size: once, few, many, or a class if the clone is expanded.

clone_size: -
d_call: -
v_call: TRBV4-1
j_call: TRBJ2-1
cdr3_nt: TGCGCCAGCAGCCAACGGGACTACAATGAGCAGTTCTTC
cdr3_aa: CASSQRDYNEQFF

clone_size: -
d_call: -
v_call: TRBV4-1
j_call: TRBJ2-7
cdr3_nt: TGCGCCAGCAGCCAAGGCTCAGGCTACGAGCAGTACTTC
cdr3_aa: CASSQGSGYEQYF

clone_size: -
d_call: -
v_call: TRBV5-4
j_call: TRBJ2-1
cdr3_nt: TGTGCCAGCAGCCGGGCGGGCTCCTACAATGAGCAGTTCTTC
cdr3_aa: CASSRAGSYNEQFF

clone_size: once
d_call: -
v_call: TRBV21-1
j_call: TRBJ2-1
cdr3_nt: TGTGCCAGCAACCGGGCGGGGGTCCGGATCGCCTACAATGAGCAGTTCTTC
cdr3_aa: CASNRAGVRIAYNEQFF

clone_size: -
d_call: -
v_call: TRBV4-1
j_call: TRBJ1-5
cdr3_nt: TGCGCCAGCAGCCAAGAGCGAGGTTGGAATCAGCCCCAGCATTTT
cdr3_aa: CASSQERGWNQPQHF

clone_size: -
d_call: TRBD2
v_call: TRBV19
j_call: TRBJ2-3
cdr3_nt: TGTGCCAGTAGTATACGCGGGGGGACCTTCACAGATACGCAGTATTTT
cdr3_aa: CASSIRGGTFTDTQYF

clone_size: once
d_call: -
v_call: TRBV7-2
j_call: TRBJ1-6
cdr3_nt: TGTGCCAGCAGCATGAGCCCTAATTCACCCCTCCACTTT
cdr3_aa: CASSMSPNSPLHF

clone_size: -
d_call: TRBD1
v_call: TRBV19
j_call: TRBJ1-1
cdr3_nt: TGTGCCAGTAGTCTGGGACAGGGGGTTCTCACTGAAGCTTTCTTT
cdr3_aa: CASSLGQGVLTEAFF

clone_size: -
d_call: TRBD2
v_call: TRBV12-5
j_call: TRBJ2-1
cdr3_nt: TGTGCTAGTGGTTTCCGGACTAGCGGGACCAATGAGCAGTTCTTC
cdr3_aa: CASGFRTSGTNEQFF

clone_size: -
d_call: TRBD2
v_call: TRBV19
j_call: TRBJ2-1
cdr3_nt: TGTGCCAGTAGTCCCCTAGCGGGCCAACCCTACAATGAGCAGTTCTTC
cdr3_aa: CASSPLAGQPYNEQFF

clone_size: -
d_call: -
v_call: TRBV30
j_call: TRBJ1-3
cdr3_nt: TGTGCCTGGAGGGAGTCTGGAAACACCATATATTTT
cdr3_aa: CAWRESGNTIYF

clone_size: -
d_call: TRBD2
v_call: TRBV5-4
j_call: TRBJ2-1
cdr3_nt: TGTGCCAGCAGCTTGGGAAGCGGGACTCACAATGAGCAGTTCTTC
cdr3_aa: CASSLGSGTHNEQFF

clone_size: -
d_call: TRBD1
v_call: TRBV19
j_call: TRBJ2-7
cdr3_nt: TGTGCCAGTAGTCAATGGACAGGGTCGGACGAGCAGTACTTC
cdr3_aa: CASSQWTGSDEQYF

clone_size: -
d_call: -
v_call: TRBV27
j_call: TRBJ1-4
cdr3_nt: TGTGCCAGCAGTCCCACTATTGCGATTAGTGAAAAACTGTTTTTT
cdr3_aa: CASSPTIAISEKLFF

clone_size: -
d_call: -
v_call: TRBV3-1/TRBV3-2
j_call: TRBJ1-2
cdr3_nt: TGTGCCAGCAGCCAAGTTGATGCGGGGCACGGTGGCTACACCTTC
cdr3_aa: CASSQVDAGHGGYTF

clone_size: -
d_call: TRBD2
v_call: TRBV10-2
j_call: TRBJ2-7
cdr3_nt: TGCGCCAGCACGACTAGCGGGTATACCTACGAGCAGTACTTC
cdr3_aa: CASTTSGYTYEQYF

clone_size: few
d_call: TRBD1
v_call: TRBV3-1/TRBV3-2
j_call: TRBJ2-5
cdr3_nt: TGTGCCAGCAGCCAAGGGGGGACAGAAGAGACCCAGTACTTC
cdr3_aa: CASSQGGTEETQYF

clone_size: -
d_call: -
v_call: TRBV12-3/TRBV12-4
j_call: TRBJ1-2
cdr3_nt: TGTGCCAGCAGTTTTCACAGGGACTATGGCTACACCTTC
cdr3_aa: CASSFHRDYGYTF

clone_size: -
d_call: -
v_call: TRBV11-2
j_call: TRBJ1-6
cdr3_nt: TGTGCCAGCAGCTACAGGAGCTCCTATAATTCACCCCTCCACTTT
cdr3_aa: CASSYRSSYNSPLHF

clone_size: -
d_call: TRBD1
v_call: TRBV6-1
j_call: TRBJ1-1
cdr3_nt: TGTGCCAGCAGTGAAGCCGAAGGGGGCTACTTTGAAGCTTTCTTT
cdr3_aa: CASSEAEGGYFEAFF

clone_size: -
d_call: -
v_call: TRBV6-2/TRBV6-3
j_call: TRBJ2-3
cdr3_nt: TGTGCCAGCAGTGTTCTAGAAGGCTTGGCGCAGTATTTT
cdr3_aa: CASSVLEGLAQYF

clone_size: -
d_call: TRBD2
v_call: TRBV2
j_call: TRBJ2-5
cdr3_nt: TGTGCCACTCACCTAGCGGGAGTCGGGGAGACCCAGTACTTC
cdr3_aa: CATHLAGVGETQYF

clone_size: -
d_call: TRBD1
v_call: TRBV9
j_call: TRBJ2-7
cdr3_nt: TGTGCCAGCAGCGCCGGGACAGGGATAAGCGAGCAGTACTTC
cdr3_aa: CASSAGTGISEQYF

clone_size: -
d_call: TRBD1
v_call: TRBV5-6
j_call: TRBJ2-2
cdr3_nt: TGTGCCAGCAGCGGTGGGACAGGACTTCTCACCGGGGAGCTGTTTTTT
cdr3_aa: CASSGGTGLLTGELFF

clone_size: -
d_call: TRBD1
v_call: TRBV6-5
j_call: TRBJ2-7
cdr3_nt: TGTGCCAGCAGTTCGCCGGGACAGGGGGCGTCTAAGCAGTACTTC
cdr3_aa: CASSSPGQGASKQYF

clone_size: -
d_call: -
v_call: TRBV6-6
j_call: TRBJ2-3
cdr3_nt: TGTGCCAGCAGTTACCTGTCCTACTACACAGATACGCAGTATTTT
cdr3_aa: CASSYLSYYTDTQYF

clone_size: -
d_call: TRBD2
v_call: TRBV6-2/TRBV6-3
j_call: TRBJ2-2
cdr3_nt: TGTGCCAGCAGTCGCGCCGGGACTAGCGGGGCGTTTCGGGACACCGGGGAGCTGTTTTTT
cdr3_aa: CASSRAGTSGAFRDTGELFF

clone_size: -
d_call: -
v_call: TRBV7-9
j_call: TRBJ1-6
cdr3_nt: TGTGCCAGCAGCTTATCCCCGGGCACAGGGTCTGATTCACCCCTCCACTTT
cdr3_aa: CASSLSPGTGSDSPLHF

clone_size: -
d_call: -
v_call: TRBV6-2/TRBV6-3
j_call: TRBJ2-7
cdr3_nt: TGTGCCAGCAGTTACTCAGGAGGGAACGAGCAGTACTTC
cdr3_aa: CASSYSGGNEQYF

clone_size: -
d_call: -
v_call: TRBV5-8
j_call: TRBJ1-1
cdr3_nt: TGTGCCAGCAGTCGTATTACAGGGTTAAGGGTGAACACTGAAGCTTTCTTT
cdr3_aa: CASSRITGLRVNTEAFF

clone_size: -
d_call: -
v_call: TRBV19
j_call: TRBJ1-3
cdr3_nt: TGTGCCAGTAGTCAGCCGGGAACTGGAAACACCATATATTTT
cdr3_aa: CASSQPGTGNTIYF

clone_size: -
d_call: -
v_call: TRBV19
j_call: TRBJ2-2
cdr3_nt: TGTGCCAGCGACCAGGGTCTCGGGGAGCTGTTTTTT
cdr3_aa: CASDQGLGELFF

clone_size: -
d_call: -
v_call: TRBV6-4
j_call: TRBJ2-4
cdr3_nt: TGTGCCAGCAGCCTTAAAGACAGAGTATCCCGGGGGGCTCTGGTAAACATTCAGTACTTC
cdr3_aa: CASSLKDRVSRGALVNIQYF

clone_size: few
d_call: TRBD1
v_call: TRBV5-1
j_call: TRBJ2-7
cdr3_nt: TGCGCCAGCAGCCAAGGGACAGTCTCCTACGAGCAGTACTTC
cdr3_aa: CASSQGTVSYEQYF

clone_size: -
d_call: TRBD2
v_call: TRBV7-2
j_call: TRBJ2-5
cdr3_nt: TGTGCCAGCAGCCCCCTACTAGCGGGGAGAGAGACCCAGTACTTC
cdr3_aa: CASSPLLAGRETQYF

clone_size: -
d_call: TRBD1
v_call: TRBV5-5
j_call: TRBJ1-2
cdr3_nt: TGTGCCAGCAGCTTGGGGGCAGGGGGCTTTACTAACTATGGCTACACCTTC
cdr3_aa: CASSLGAGGFTNYGYTF

clone_size: once
d_call: TRBD1
v_call: TRBV27
j_call: TRBJ1-2
cdr3_nt: TGTGCCAGCAGCAGACAGGGGCCCGGGGCTTACTATGGCTACACCTTC
cdr3_aa: CASSRQGPGAYYGYTF

clone_size: -
d_call: -
v_call: TRBV10-2
j_call: TRBJ2-2
cdr3_nt: TGCGCCAGCAAGACAGGAATCCTGGACACCGGGGAGCTGTTTTTT
cdr3_aa: CASKTGILDTGELFF